What follows describes a single T cell receptor beta chain. Antigen: not known. Distinct nucleotide sequences in the sample also encode this CDR3. This specimen belongs to a study of shared clonotypes between healthy human individuals. Study details: The composition of the donors was two women and a few men aged 18 to 49. The study, taken as a whole, reports: Deeper or shallower sequencing was expected to change how clonotypes are shared among donors.

Only in-frame clones appear in the TCRdb table, and some are missing; sequencing was by immunoSEQ multiplex PCR. Altogether 450,000 to 700,000 clones are present, less than 97% being singletons, with the ten largest covering around 0.11%. CD8 cells regarded as naive lacked CD45RO, were positively chosen for CCR7, and omitted terminally differentiated effector memory CD45RA+ cells. CDR3 size: 12 residues. CDR1 is SEHNR and CDR2 is FQNEAQ in the germline V gene (reference sequence). The ends were cut back, 5 bases at V and 2 bases at J, with 7 bases in the middle. The chain combines TRBV7-9 with TRBJ2-7; D ambiguous. The sample consisted of naive CD8+ T cells sorted from blood. The clonotype originates from a woman between 25 and 40 years old in good health. In nucleotides, the CDR3 is TGTGCCAGCAGCCCGAGACCCTACGAGCAGTACTTC. Translation gives CASSPRPYEQYF.